This TCR beta chain derives from a study of siplizumab effects on memory and regulatory T cells. In the case of this clone: Its antigen is still unknown.

Assay: immunoSEQ multiplex PCR; the TCRdb copy retains only in-frame clones and omits some. The sample lists 50,000 to 70,000 clones, 90% to 98% seen once, with 0.095% in the top ten. V trimming: 4 bases; J trimming: 3 bases; junction bases outside the gene matches: 2. The CDR3 contains 13 residues. CDR1 and CDR2 from the germline V gene are LNHDA and SQIVND (reference sequence). Regarding the study as a whole: The drug siplizumab significantly decreased the alloreactive sequences that could be traced to unstimulated CD4+ memory cells.

This receptor was identified in a human donor in good health. The chain has TRBV19 and TRBJ2-7; 8 bases map to TRBD1. The sample consisted of naive CD8+ T cells sorted from blood. This chain's CDR3 is CASSTGQGYEQYF. The CDR3 DNA is TGTGCCAGTAGTACCGGACAGGGCTACGAGCAGTACTTC.